What follows are 31 T cell receptor beta chains derived from one specimen sequenced in a study of cytomegalovirus exposure and HLA in healthy donors. This table comes from immunoSEQ multiplex PCR, and its TCRdb copy is limited to in-frame clones, with some not included. The data contain fewer than 350,000 clones, approximately 88% of them singletons. The sequenced sample consisted of PBMCs. The receptor source for this set is a woman aged 18-29 years in good health and CMV-seronegative.

As to this clone: The identical CDR3 is also encoded by other nucleotide sequences in the sample. The chain couples TRBV7-7 to TRBJ2-1, with D hard to call. The V end lost 1 base, the J end lost 9 bases, and 10 bases lay between the germline ends. The CDR3 is 13 residues long. Germline CDR1 reads SSHAT; CDR2 reads FNYEAQ (reference sequence). In DNA form, the CDR3 reads TGTGCCAGCAGCTTAGGCCTAGGCGGTGAGCAGTTCTTC. This encodes CASSLGLGGEQFF.

J is TRBJ2-7 and V is TRBV30, with a tentative D call TRBD2 (6 bases). From germline, CDR1 is GTSNPN and CDR2 SVGIG (reference sequence). Trimming removed 6 bases from V and 3 bases from J, with 15 bases in between. This CDR3 has 13 amino acids. CDR3 amino acids: CACRLVGNYEQYF. The CDR3 DNA is TGTGCCTGTCGACTAGTGGGGAACTACGAGCAGTACTTC.

The CDR3 loop is CASSAGLAGAETQYF. CDR3 DNA: TGCGCCAGCAGCGCCGGACTAGCGGGAGCAGAGACCCAGTACTTC. V is TRBV5-1 and J is TRBJ2-5, with 13 bases fitting TRBD2. Germline loops: CDR1 SGHRS, CDR2 YFSETQ. This CDR3 region has 15 residues. The V segment lost 4 bases and the J segment 4 bases; nucleotides outside the gene matches: 4.

The CDR3 nucleotides read TGTGCCAGCAGTTTAGGACAGGTTAATTCACCCCTCCACTTT. It is translated as CASSLGQVNSPLHF. This rearrangement joins TRBV27 to TRBJ1-6; 7 bases map to TRBD1. Looked up from germline, CDR1 is MNHEY and CDR2 is SMNVEV (reference sequence). V was clipped by 2 bases and J by 6 bases; unmatched bases: 1. This CDR3 is 14 amino acids long.

The J gene is TRBJ1-5, the V gene TRBV7-8, with 8 bases lining up with TRBD1. The CDR3 is made up of 15 amino acids. Germline V gene lookup returns CDR1 SGHVS and CDR2 FQNEAQ. The trim removed 5 bases at V and 8 bases at J, leaving 11 bases unmatched. The CDR3: CASSGPTGASEPQHF. Written as DNA, the CDR3 is TGTGCCAGCAGCGGACCGACAGGGGCTTCCGAGCCCCAGCATTTT.

The V call is TRBV19, the J call TRBJ2-7, with TRBD1 as a possible D gene (5 bases). The CDR3 spans 15 residues. From germline, CDR1 is LNHDA and CDR2 SQIVND (reference sequence). Trimming removed 3 bases from V and 5 bases from J, with 17 bases in between. This CDR3 reads CASSMGPQGLHEQYF. The CDR3 region has the DNA TGTGCCAGTAGTATGGGGCCCCAGGGTCTCCACGAGCAGTACTTC. The variable domain in full, with the rest retrieved from reference TRBV19 and TRBJ2-7, is DGGITQSPKYLFRKEGQNVTLSCEQNLNHDAMYWYRQDPGQGLRLIYYSQIVNDFQKGDIAEGYSVSREKKESFPLTVTSAQKNPTAFYLCASSMGPQGLHEQYFGPGTRLTVT.

The rearrangement uses TRBV4-3 and TRBJ1-2; a weak D match, TRBD1 (5 bases). V was clipped by 3 bases and J by 7 bases, with 15 bases between them. Germline lookup yields CDR1 LGHNA and CDR2 YSLEER. The CDR3 contains 14 residues. The CDR3 DNA is TGCGCCAGCAGCCACGGTAGGGGTCTGAGTGGCTACACCTTC. Encoded protein: CASSHGRGLSGYTF.

The genes are TRBV6-5 and TRBJ2-3, with unresolved D. Germline CDR1 reads MNHEY; CDR2 reads SVGAGI. The CDR3 consists of 12 residues. V dropped 6 bases and J dropped 0 bases, with 4 bases sitting between them. The CDR3 region is CASSPSTDTQYF. As DNA, the CDR3 is TGTGCCAGCAGCCCTAGCACAGATACGCAGTATTTT.

The chain recombines TRBV19 with TRBJ1-1; D is possibly TRBD1 (6 bases). Germline V gene lookup returns CDR1 LNHDA and CDR2 SQIVND (reference sequence). CDR3 length: 13 amino acids. V gave up 8 bases and J gave up 5 bases, with 15 bases separating them. CDR3 loop: CASSTLRGTEAFF. The CDR3, as DNA: TGTGCCAGTTCGACTTTGAGGGGGACTGAAGCTTTCTTT.

The V and J genes are TRBV7-8 and TRBJ1-1; unclear D gene. This CDR3 is 11 amino acids long. In germline, CDR1 is SGHVS, CDR2 FQNEAQ. V was cut by 2 bases and J by 8 bases, with 6 bases left in between. CDR3 DNA: TGTGCCAGCAGCTTACGGGAAGAAGCTTTCTTT. Its translation is CASSLREEAFF.

The V gene is TRBV4-3, the J gene TRBJ1-4; TRBD1 might be the D (5 bases). The V end lost 0 bases, the J end lost 3 bases, and 8 bases lay between the germline ends. The CDR3 has 15 residues. The germline gives CDR1 LGHNA, CDR2 YSLEER. This CDR3 reads CASSQDRQPNEKLFF. CDR3 bases: TGCGCCAGCAGCCAAGATAGACAGCCTAATGAAAAACTGTTTTTT.

This rearrangement joins TRBV5-8 to TRBJ2-1, with 13 positions matching TRBD2. There are 16 residues in the CDR3. With 4 bases clipped from V and 7 bases from J, the junction kept 8 bases outside the gene matches. Germline V gene sequence: CDR1 SGHTS, CDR2 YDEGEE. The CDR3 reads CASSPGGTSGNNEQFF. CDR3 sequence (DNA): TGTGCCAGCAGCCCGGGGGGGACTAGCGGGAATAATGAGCAGTTCTTC.

V usage is TRBV10-3 and J usage is TRBJ1-2; maybe TRBD1 (6 bases). Trimming cost V 2 bases and J 5 bases, with 15 bases left between them. The germline V gene encodes CDR1 ENHRY and CDR2 SYGVKD. The CDR3 runs 15 residues. In DNA, the CDR3 is TGTGCCATCAGTGAGCCCCAGGGGAAGGGATATGGCTACACCTTC. Encoded protein: CAISEPQGKGYGYTF.

The CDR3 DNA reads as TGTGCCAGCAGTGAAGTTCTACAGGGGGCGGACTATGGCTACACCTTC. Amino acids: CASSEVLQGADYGYTF. The gene calls are TRBV2 and TRBJ1-2; TRBD1 matches 9 bases. Germline V lookup: CDR1 SNHLY, CDR2 FYNNEI. The V and J ends lost 1 base and 3 bases, in that order; junction bases with no gene match: 6. CDR3 length equals 16 residues.

The J gene is TRBJ2-3, the V gene TRBV11-2; TRBD2 aligns across 7 bases. The CDR3 runs 16 residues. V dropped 1 base and J dropped 0; count of bases not matched to a gene: 4. Germline CDR1 SGHAT, CDR2 FQNNGV. This CDR3 reads CASSLGASGSTDTQYF. Written as DNA, the CDR3 is TGTGCCAGCAGCTTAGGCGCTAGCGGCAGCACAGATACGCAGTATTTT. Looking up the rest from reference TRBV11-2 and TRBJ2-3 gives the full variable domain: EAGVAQSPRYKIIEKRQSVAFWCNPISGHATLYWYQQILGQGPKLLIQFQNNGVVDDSQLPKDRFSAERLKGVDSTLKIQPAKLEDSAVYLCASSLGASGSTDTQYFGPGTRLTVL.

As regards this clone: The sample has other DNA sequences that encode this CDR3 too. This chain uses TRBV28 with TRBJ1-1; D is possibly TRBD1 (6 bases). The CDR3 spans 14 residues. CDR1 is MDHEN and CDR2 is SYDVKM in the germline V gene. With 3 bases removed from V and 4 bases from J, the gap between germline ends came to 12 bases. CDR3 protein: CASSFLRGGTEAFF. For the CDR3, the DNA is TGTGCCAGCAGTTTCTTGCGAGGGGGCACTGAAGCTTTCTTT.

The gene calls are TRBV14 and TRBJ2-7, with no clear D. The CDR3 loop spans 11 amino acids. Trimming took off 1 base at V and 6 bases at J, with 4 bases between the two ends. Germline-derived CDR1 and CDR2 are SGHDN and FVKESK. The CDR3 loop is CASSQGPEQYF. Here the CDR3 DNA reads TGTGCCAGCAGCCAAGGGCCCGAGCAGTACTTC. The full variable domain, with the rest looked up from reference TRBV14 and TRBJ2-7, is EAGVTQFPSHSVIEKGQTVTLRCDPISGHDNLYWYRRVMGKEIKFLLHFVKESKQDESGMPNNRFLAERTGGTYSTLKVQPAELEDSGVYFCASSQGPEQYFGPGTRLTVT.

The chain joins TRBV7-6 to TRBJ1-3, with a tentative D call TRBD1 (6 bases). V lost 2 bases and J lost 2, with 10 bases in between. Germline values: CDR1 SGHVS, CDR2 FNYEAQ. The CDR3 has 15 amino acids. CDR3 protein: CASSLFKGAGNTIYF. Here the CDR3 DNA reads TGTGCCAGCAGCTTATTCAAGGGGGCTGGAAACACCATATATTTT.

The chain uses TRBV27 and TRBJ2-1; 7 nucleotides line up with TRBD1. The CDR3 consists of 14 residues. Germline V gene sequence: CDR1 MNHEY, CDR2 SMNVEV (reference sequence). V gave up 6 bases and J gave up 6 bases; unmatched junction bases: 8. The chain's CDR3 is CASRNPGQINEQFF. In DNA form, the CDR3 reads TGTGCCAGCAGAAACCCGGGACAGATCAATGAGCAGTTCTTC.

This clone has a single count. The J gene is TRBJ2-2, the V gene TRBV27; maybe TRBD2 (6 bases). This CDR3 comprises 14 residues. Germline V CDR1 and CDR2: MNHEY, SMNVEV (reference sequence). Trimming removed 4 bases at V and 4 bases at J, with 10 bases between. CDR3 nucleotide sequence: TGTGCCAGCAGTTGGGGAGGTGGCACCGGGGAGCTGTTTTTT. This translates into CASSWGGGTGELFF.

The chain combines TRBV20-1 with TRBJ2-1, with TRBD1 as a possible D gene (6 bases). The CDR3 is 11 residues long. The V gene's germline CDR1 is DFQATT and CDR2 SNEGSKA (reference sequence). The CDR3 sequence is CRVQGGNEQFF. In nucleotides, the CDR3 is TGCAGGGTACAGGGTGGAAATGAGCAGTTCTTC.

The rearrangement joins TRBV4-2 to TRBJ2-2; 7 bases line up with TRBD2. V shed 0 bases and J 7 bases; nucleotides not matched to a gene: 2. The length of the CDR3 is 14 residues. Germline CDR1 and CDR2: LGHNA and YNFKEQ. CDR3 bases: TGTGCCAGCAGCCAAGAGGGAGGGAGCGGGGAGCTGTTTTTT. As protein: CASSQEGGSGELFF.

This chain joins TRBV11-2 and TRBJ2-1, with 7 bases fitting TRBD2. The CDR3 extends over 13 amino acids. V was clipped by 1 base and J by 7 bases; unmatched bases: 1. Germline V gene lookup returns CDR1 SGHAT and CDR2 FQNNGV. The CDR3 sequence is CASSLGTRNEQFF. The CDR3 nucleotides are TGTGCCAGCAGCTTAGGGACTAGAAATGAGCAGTTCTTC.

The gene calls are TRBV5-6 and TRBJ2-5, with TRBD1 matching 7 bases. The germline V gene has CDR1 SGHDT and CDR2 YYEEEE. Trimming took 4 bases from V and 2 from J; bases not matched to a gene: 8. This CDR3 is built from 15 residues. CDR3 bases: TGTGCCAGCAGCCAGGACAGGTGGTGGCAAGAGACCCAGTACTTC. Residues: CASSQDRWWQETQYF.

This clone has a single count. The J gene is TRBJ2-5, the V gene TRBV7-2; weak D call: TRBD1 (6 bases). Trimming removed 8 bases at V and 1 base at J, with 14 bases between. CDR3 length equals 14 residues. The germline CDR1 and CDR2 sequences are SGHTA and FQGNSA. This CDR3 reads CASGRDRSQETQYF. The DNA of the CDR3 is TGTGCCAGCGGGCGAGACAGGAGCCAAGAGACCCAGTACTTC.

The J gene is TRBJ2-7, the V gene TRBV7-9; 10 bases line up with TRBD1. The CDR3 length is 19 residues. V lost 2 bases, J lost 0 bases, and 13 bases stayed unmatched. The germline CDR1 and CDR2 sequences are SEHNR and FQNEAQ (reference sequence). The CDR3, as DNA: TGTGCCAGCAGCTTACTGGGACAGGGGCCCGAGGTCGGCTCCTACGAGCAGTACTTC. It yields the protein CASSLLGQGPEVGSYEQYF.

This clone was seen more than once but under ten times. The chain recombines TRBV9 with TRBJ1-2; D unresolved. V lost 3 bases and J lost 8, with 14 bases in between. This CDR3 is 13 amino acids long. Germline loops: CDR1 SGDLS, CDR2 YYNGEE. The CDR3 spells CASSDGQFAGYTF. The DNA of the CDR3 is TGTGCCAGCAGCGACGGTCAATTTGCGGGCTACACCTTC. Based on the CDR3 plus reference TRBV9 and TRBJ1-2, the full variable domain is DSGVTQTPKHLITATGQRVTLRCSPRSGDLSVYWYQQSLDQGLQFLIQYYNGEERAKGNILERFSAQQFPDLHSELNLSSLELGDSALYFCASSDGQFAGYTFGSGTRLTVV.

The chain employs TRBV19 and TRBJ2-1; 9 bases fit TRBD1. V shed 6 bases and J 9 bases; nucleotides not matched to a gene: 9. CDR1 is LNHDA, CDR2 SQIVND, per germline (reference sequence). The CDR3 extends over 14 amino acids. The CDR3 DNA is TGTGCCAGTAGGATTGGGACAGGGTCACGTGAGCAGTTCTTC. It translates to CASRIGTGSREQFF.

CDR3 sequence (DNA): TGTGCCAGCAGTTTGGTCCAGGGGGCTGGTGGCTCCTACGAGCAGTACTTC. As protein: CASSLVQGAGGSYEQYF. V and J are TRBV28 and TRBJ2-7, with 8 bases aligning to TRBD1. The CDR3 loop spans 17 amino acids. Germline V gene sequence: CDR1 MDHEN, CDR2 SYDVKM. Losses at the gene ends were 3 bases for V and 0 bases for J; bases not matched to a gene: 10.

V usage is TRBV30 and J usage is TRBJ1-5; 8 bases map to TRBD1. Germline CDR1 reads GTSNPN; CDR2 reads SVGIG (reference sequence). Germline trimming cut 7 bases from V and 4 bases from J; bases unmatched to any gene: 6. The CDR3 runs to 13 residues. The CDR3 loop is CALGQAMNQPQHF. The CDR3 DNA follows: TGTGCCTTGGGACAGGCCATGAATCAGCCCCAGCATTTT. The full variable domain, in which reference TRBV30 and TRBJ1-5 provide the parts outside the CDR3, is SQTIHQWPATLVQPVGSPLSLECTVEGTSNPNLYWYRQAAGRGLQLLFYSVGIGQISSEVPQNLSASRPQDRQFILSSKKLLLSDSGFYLCALGQAMNQPQHFGDGTRLSIL.

This clone has just one count. The rearrangement uses TRBV28 and TRBJ2-7; 7 bases are a match to TRBD2. V was pared by 6 bases and J by 2 bases, with 4 bases of the junction left unmatched. CDR3 length: 13 residues. Germline CDR1 reads MDHEN; CDR2 reads SYDVKM. CDR3 sequence reads: CASRSSGTYEQYF. CDR3 nucleotides: TGTGCCAGCAGGTCTAGCGGAACCTACGAGCAGTACTTC.